One sample yielded the 27 T cell receptor beta chains listed below, sequenced in a study of OX40 agonist ivuxolimab in advanced cancers. Clones were sequenced by immunoSEQ multiplex PCR, and TCRdb holds only the in-frame ones, with some missing. This table has 75,000 to 100,000 clones, approximately 84% appearing once. The source was CD4+ or CD8+ T cells sorted from blood, collected in a trial of the OX40 agonist ivuxolimab. The receptors here all came from an adult with an advanced solid tumor such as melanoma, head and neck, liver or kidney cancer.

The rearrangement joins TRBV7-7 to TRBJ2-7, with TRBD1 as a possible D gene (6 bases). Germline V gene sequence: CDR1 SSHAT, CDR2 FNYEAQ (reference sequence). This CDR3 has 15 amino acids. V lost 3 bases and J 3 bases, leaving 15 bases between the germline ends. The CDR3 loop is CASSFGRTENYEQYF. The CDR3 DNA sequence: TGTGCCAGCAGCTTCGGTCGGACAGAAAACTACGAGCAGTACTTC.

The V gene is TRBV10-1, the J gene TRBJ2-7; 10 bases match TRBD2. Trimming took 5 bases from V and 6 from J; bases not matched to a gene: 4. This CDR3 spans 13 amino acids. CDR1 is WNHNN and CDR2 is SYGVQD in the germline V gene (reference sequence). In nucleotides, the CDR3 is TGCGCCAGCAGTCCCCAGCGGGAGGGCGAGCAGTACTTC. Translation: CASSPQREGEQYF.

This rearrangement joins TRBV10-1 to TRBJ2-7, with 12 bases aligning to TRBD2. The CDR3 extends over 17 amino acids. V lost 0 bases and J lost 3; bases outside the gene matches: 6. Germline CDR1 reads WNHNN; CDR2 reads SYGVQD (reference sequence). The CDR3: CASSESSLAGGRYEQYF. The CDR3 DNA reads TGCGCCAGCAGTGAGTCGAGTCTAGCGGGAGGGCGCTACGAGCAGTACTTC.

In its sample, this clone was seen a few times. The identical CDR3 is also encoded by other nucleotide sequences in the sample. CDR3 sequence: CASGLAYEQYF. In nucleotides, the CDR3 is TGTGCCAGCGGACTCGCCTACGAGCAGTACTTC. The chain carries TRBV6-1 and TRBJ2-7; possible D gene TRBD2, 5 bases. V was pared by 8 bases and J by 2 bases, with 7 bases between. This CDR3 is 11 amino acids long. Germline V lookup: CDR1 MNHNS, CDR2 SASEGT.

Details on this clone: Other DNA variants within this sample encode the same CDR3. The chain uses TRBV18 and TRBJ1-1; weak D call: TRBD1 (5 bases). This CDR3 spans 14 amino acids. Trimming removed 2 bases from V and 4 bases from J, with 11 bases in between. The V gene's germline CDR1 is KGHSH and CDR2 LQKENI. The CDR3 DNA reads as TGTGCCAGCTCACCAGGAGGAGGGACCACTGAAGCTTTCTTT. Protein: CASSPGGGTTEAFF. The full variable domain, its missing parts supplied by reference TRBV18 and TRBJ1-1, is NAGVMQNPRHLVRRRGQEARLRCSPMKGHSHVYWYRQLPEEGLKFMVYLQKENIIDESGMPKERFSAEFPKEGPSILRIQQVVRGDSAAYFCASSPGGGTTEAFFGQGTRLTVV.

The chain has TRBV5-1 and TRBJ1-4; TRBD1 aligns across 7 bases. Germline V gene sequence: CDR1 SGHRS, CDR2 YFSETQ. Unmatched junction bases numbered 5, after V lost 3 bases and J lost 0 bases. The CDR3 sequence is 16 residues long. CDR3 protein: CASSWGDSATNEKLFF. Here the CDR3 DNA reads TGCGCCAGCAGCTGGGGGGACAGTGCAACTAATGAAAAACTGTTTTTT.

This clone was counted a single time. The rearrangement uses TRBV2 and TRBJ2-3; D might be TRBD2 (5 bases). V was cut by 0 bases and J by 1 base, with 14 bases left in between. The germline V gene has CDR1 SNHLY and CDR2 FYNNEI. This CDR3 region has 17 residues. CDR3 region: CASSEAGLARRTDTQYF. In nucleotides, the CDR3 is TGTGCCAGCAGTGAAGCCGGGCTAGCCCGCCGCACAGATACGCAGTATTTT.

The genes are TRBV10-3 and TRBJ2-5; 9 bases are a match to TRBD1. The J call may be wrong; the DNA end is better matched by TRBJ2-7. In germline, CDR1 is ENHRY, CDR2 SYGVKD. This CDR3 has 13 amino acids. The CDR3: CAISLDRGSEQYF. The DNA for the CDR3 is TGTGCCATCAGTCTGGACAGGGGAAGCGAGCAGTACTTC.

This clone was detected only once. V usage is TRBV21-1 and J usage is TRBJ1-3. TRBV21-1 is a pseudogene locus. The CDR3 is 13 amino acids. The CDR3 sequence is CASSPGTGNTIYF. CDR3 nucleotide sequence: TGTGCCAGCAGCCCGGGGACCGGAAACACCATATATTTT.

This clone has more than one count but fewer than ten. The chain has TRBV15 and TRBJ2-1; D is unresolved. CDR3 length: 12 residues. Germline CDR1 is LNHNV and CDR2 is YYDKDF (reference sequence). V lost 0 bases and J lost 9, with 6 bases in between. CDR3 sequence reads: CATSRDVSEQFF. CDR3 nucleotide sequence: TGTGCCACCAGCAGAGATGTGAGTGAGCAGTTCTTC.

The CDR3 reads CASSLARQGKGETQYF. CDR3 DNA sequence: TGCGCCAGCAGCTTGGCCCGACAGGGGAAGGGGGAGACCCAGTACTTC. J is TRBJ2-5 and V is TRBV5-1, with TRBD1 identical over 8 bases. This CDR3 contains 16 residues. Trimming cost V 0 bases and J 5 bases; bases outside gene matches: 9. Germline V gives CDR1 SGHRS, CDR2 YFSETQ.

The V gene is TRBV4-1, the J gene TRBJ2-3, with TRBD1 as a possible D gene (5 bases). This CDR3 region has 15 residues. The V gene's germline CDR1 is MGHRA and CDR2 YSYEKL. V lost 0 bases and J 9 bases, leaving 16 bases between the germline ends. The chain's CDR3 is CASSQEGFQSGTQYF. As DNA, the CDR3 is TGCGCCAGCAGCCAAGAAGGTTTCCAATCAGGGACGCAGTATTTT.

The V gene is TRBV15, the J gene TRBJ2-7; 10 positions match TRBD2. This CDR3 is 17 amino acids long. In germline, CDR1 is LNHNV, CDR2 YYDKDF (reference sequence). After removal of 1 base from V and 5 bases from J, the junction contained 11 bases not matched to a gene. CDR3 coding DNA: TGTGCCACCAGCAGAGGGGGAGGGGCTAGCGGGAGAGACGAGCAGTACTTC. It translates to CATSRGGGASGRDEQYF.

This chain uses TRBV5-1 with TRBJ2-3; 7 bases fit TRBD1. The CDR3 is made up of 15 amino acids. From germline, CDR1 is SGHRS and CDR2 YFSETQ. The J segment lost 7 bases and the V segment lost 0 bases, leaving 8 bases of the junction unmatched. CDR3 DNA sequence: TGCGCCAGCAGCTTGGTTGGGCAGGGGGTTAATACGCAGTATTTT. Its protein is CASSLVGQGVNTQYF. Full variable domain (remainder filled in from reference TRBV5-1 and TRBJ2-3): KAGVTQTPRYLIKTRGQQVTLSCSPISGHRSVSWYQQTPGQGLQFLFEYFSETQRNKGNFPGRFSGRQFSNSRSEMNVSTLELGDSALYLCASSLVGQGVNTQYFGPGTRLTVL.

The V call is TRBV5-1, the J call TRBJ1-1, with a tentative D call TRBD1 (5 bases). Trimming pared 5 bases from V and 4 bases from J, leaving 15 bases between. Germline V gene data show CDR1 as SGHRS and CDR2 as YFSETQ. The CDR3 totals 14 residues. The CDR3 is CASRPVGGPTEAFF. DNA of the CDR3: TGCGCCAGCAGACCGGTGGGGGGTCCCACTGAAGCTTTCTTT.

CDR3 DNA sequence: TGTGCCAGAAGCTTGGGACTAGCGGGTGCCTACGAGCAGTACTTC. It yields the protein CARSLGLAGAYEQYF. J is TRBJ2-7 and V is TRBV5-3; 10 bases align to TRBD2. TRBV5-3 qualifies as an ORF whose function is uncertain. V was pared by 0 bases and J by 2 bases, with 2 bases of the junction left unmatched. This CDR3 is built from 15 residues.

The chain links TRBV11-1 to TRBJ2-1; D call uncertain. Between the trimmed V and J ends, which lost 2 bases and 0 bases, there was a span of 5 bases. This CDR3 spans 14 amino acids. Germline CDR1 and CDR2: SGHAT and FQDESV (reference sequence). The CDR3 loop reads CASSLSSSYNEQFF. DNA of the CDR3: TGTGCCAGCAGCTTATCCAGCTCCTACAATGAGCAGTTCTTC.

The chain carries TRBV2 and TRBJ1-2; D remains ambiguous. V was shortened by 3 bases and J by 4 bases, with 6 bases between the two germline ends. Germline V gene sequence: CDR1 SNHLY, CDR2 FYNNEI. The CDR3 totals 12 residues. CDR3 amino acids: CASSDSAYGYTF. The CDR3 DNA sequence: TGTGCCAGCAGTGACTCTGCCTATGGCTACACCTTC.

This chain joins TRBV12-5 and TRBJ2-3; a weak D match, TRBD1 (6 bases). The germline V and J ends were trimmed by 0 bases and 5 bases, with 12 bases remaining between them. The CDR3 sequence is 15 residues long. The germline gives CDR1 LGHNT, CDR2 FRNRAP. The CDR3 loop reads CASGLVPLRGDTQYF. The CDR3 nucleotides read TGTGCTAGTGGTTTGGTACCCCTCAGGGGAGATACGCAGTATTTT.

DNA of the CDR3: TGTGCCAGCAGTCGGAATTCTGGGACAGGGACTGAAGCTTTCTTT. It yields the protein CASSRNSGTGTEAFF. The rearrangement links TRBV6-6 to TRBJ1-1; 9 bases are shared with TRBD1. The length of the CDR3 is 15 residues. Germline assignment: CDR1 MNHNY and CDR2 SVGAGI (reference sequence). V shed 5 bases, J shed 5 bases, and the junction held 9 bases outside the gene matches.

V is TRBV11-2 and J is TRBJ2-3, with 7 nucleotides matching TRBD1. Germline trimming cut 6 bases from V and 2 bases from J; bases unmatched to any gene: 17. The CDR3 has 18 residues. The germline V gene has CDR1 SGHAT and CDR2 FQNNGV. Here the CDR3 reads CASRLRGGPLKTTDTQYF. As DNA, the CDR3 is TGTGCCAGCAGGTTAAGAGGGGGCCCACTCAAAACCACAGATACGCAGTATTTT.

The chain carries TRBV7-9 and TRBJ1-4; D is undetermined. The germline V gene has CDR1 SEHNR and CDR2 FQNEAQ (reference sequence). The CDR3 consists of 15 residues. Trimming stripped 3 bases from V and 0 bases from J, with 8 bases between. CDR3 region: CASSLVAATNEKLFF. DNA for the CDR3: TGTGCCAGCAGCTTGGTGGCGGCAACTAATGAAAAACTGTTTTTT. Looking up the rest from reference TRBV7-9 and TRBJ1-4 gives the full variable domain: DTGVSQNPRHKITKRGQNVTFRCDPISEHNRLYWYRQTLGQGPEFLTYFQNEAQLEKSRLLSDRFSAERPKGSFSTLEIQRTEQGDSAMYLCASSLVAATNEKLFFGSGTQLSVL.

CDR3 sequence reads: CASSRQPGQGGQPQHF. Written as DNA, the CDR3 is TGTGCCAGTAGTAGACAGCCGGGACAGGGTGGCCAGCCCCAGCATTTT. The V and J genes are TRBV19 and TRBJ1-5; 9 bases match TRBD1. The germline CDR1 and CDR2 sequences are LNHDA and SQIVND (reference sequence). The V segment lost 4 bases and the J segment 7 bases; nucleotides outside the gene matches: 11. This CDR3 has 16 amino acids.

As concerns this clone: One junction end disagrees with the germline gene, perhaps due to a read error. The gene calls are TRBV2 and TRBJ2-3; D is undetermined. There are 12 residues in the CDR3. Germline V gives CDR1 SNHLY, CDR2 FYNNEI. The CDR3 here is CASSKASFERYF. The CDR3 nucleotides read TGTGCCAGCAGTAAAGCGTCCTTCGAGCGGTATTTT.

This chain connects TRBV2 to TRBJ2-7, with 12 bases fitting TRBD2. CDR3 length: 17 residues. Trimming at V came to 3 bases and at J to 1 base, leaving 7 bases not matched to a gene. Looked up from germline, CDR1 is SNHLY and CDR2 is FYNNEI. In DNA form, the CDR3 reads TGTGCCAGCAGTGAGTGGCTAGCGGGGGGGGTATCCTACGAGCAGTACTTC. This sequence encodes CASSEWLAGGVSYEQYF.

The V call is TRBV21-1, the J call TRBJ2-7; the table's D gene call, TRBD2, was not cross checked with the DNA. TRBV21-1 constitutes a pseudogene. The length of the CDR3 is 16 residues. CDR3 bases: TGTGCCAGCAGCGCGCCGGGACTAGCGGGGGCCTACGAGCAGTACTTC. Translation: CASSAPGLAGAYEQYF.

This clone turned up a few times. This sequence joins TRBV6-5 and TRBJ1-6; D possibly corresponds to TRBD1 (6 bases). The CDR3 is made up of 13 amino acids. The V end lost 7 bases, the J end lost 10 bases, and 14 bases lay between the germline ends. Germline loops: CDR1 MNHEY, CDR2 SVGAGI. For the CDR3, the DNA is TGTGCCAGCACAAGGACCGGGGGCTCACCCCTCCACTTT. Residues: CASTRTGGSPLHF.